The 21 T cell receptor beta chains below all came from one sample that was sequenced in a study of T-cell reconstitution after alpha-beta-depleted transplantation in children. Unique molecular identifiers were used in preparing the TCRbeta library. TCRdb analysed the PCR reads with MiXCR anew, one entry per CDR3 protein. This sample has under 250,000 distinct CDR3 sequences; under 20% occur once, and the top ten carry approximately 40%. Source: PBMCs, mostly from graft donor cells, taken 360 days after TCRalphabeta/CD19-depleted stem cell transplant. These receptors were taken from a male patient between 2 and 10 years old who had a stem cell transplant for acute lymphoblastic leukemia, so the T cells may come from the graft donor.

Only one count was recorded for this clonotype. CDR3 DNA: TGTGCCAGCAGCCAAGATATAGAGTTGTACGGGGACGAGCAGTACTTC. Translating gives CASSQDIELYGDEQYF. The chain is built from TRBV3-1 and TRBJ2-7; possible D gene TRBD2, 5 bases. Germline loops: CDR1 LGHDT, CDR2 YNNKEL (reference sequence). CDR3 size: 16 residues. V dropped 0 bases and J dropped 5 bases, with 17 bases sitting between them.

V is TRBV13 and J is TRBJ2-7; D might be TRBD1 or TRBD2, each matching 5 bases. This CDR3 comprises 22 residues. The V end lost 5 bases, the J end lost 4 bases, and 39 bases lay between the germline ends. Per the germline V gene, CDR1 is PRHDT and CDR2 is FYEKMQ (reference sequence). The CDR3 loop reads CASSPPGGSGNVGTGRPYEQYF. CDR3 DNA: TGTGCCAGCAGCCCCCCCGGCGGGTCGGGGAATGTCGGGACGGGCAGGCCGTACGAGCAGTACTTC.

This clonotype was recorded many times. The gene calls are TRBV5-1 and TRBJ2-7; tentatively, D is TRBD1 (5 bases). Trimming removed 5 bases at V and 0 bases at J, with 9 bases between. This CDR3 has 13 amino acids. The germline gives CDR1 SGHRS, CDR2 YFSETQ. This chain's CDR3 is CASRDKSSYEQYF. CDR3 bases: TGCGCCAGCAGGGACAAGAGCTCCTACGAGCAGTACTTC.

The rearrangement uses TRBV5-6 and TRBJ2-2; D is perhaps TRBD1 (5 bases). V dropped 0 bases and J dropped 5 bases, with 14 bases sitting between them. Germline loops: CDR1 SGHDT, CDR2 YYEEEE. The CDR3 covers 16 residues. The CDR3 loop is CASSLGAGMSTGELFF. In DNA form, the CDR3 reads TGTGCCAGCAGCTTGGGCGCAGGGATGAGTACCGGGGAGCTGTTTTTT.

This clonotype was seen a handful of times. The rearrangement uses TRBV30 and TRBJ2-7; possibly TRBD1 or TRBD2 for D (6 bases each). The CDR3 is 14 amino acids. Trimming shortened V by 0 bases and J by 7 bases, and 16 bases separated the two germline ends. Per germline, CDR1 GTSNPN and CDR2 SVGIG (reference sequence). CDR3 coding DNA: TGTGCCTGGAGTGTAAAGGGAAAGGGGGGAGAGCAGTACTTC. It codes for CAWSVKGKGGEQYF.

A few counts support this clonotype. V and J are TRBV12-3 or TRBV12-4 and TRBJ2-3, with D perhaps matching TRBD2 (5 bases). V lost 1 base, J lost 2 bases, and 19 bases lay in between. CDR3 length equals 18 residues. The CDR3 DNA is TGTGCCAGCAGTTTAGGTCGGGGATCAGCGGTGTTCACAGATACGCAGTATTTT. It yields the protein CASSLGRGSAVFTDTQYF.

This chain links TRBV20-1 with TRBJ2-5, with TRBD1 matching over 7 bases. Trimming cost V 6 bases and J 1 base; bases outside gene matches: 11. CDR3 length: 15 amino acids. The V gene's germline CDR1 is DFQATT and CDR2 SNEGSKA (reference sequence). CDR3 nucleotides: TGCAGTGCAGTAAACAGGGGCCAACCCCAAGAGACCCAGTACTTC. Amino acids: CSAVNRGQPQETQYF.

At least ten counts were recorded for this clonotype. V and J are TRBV29-1 and TRBJ2-2, with a tentative D call TRBD1 (5 bases). Germline V gene lookup returns CDR1 SQVTM and CDR2 ANQGSEA. V lost 5 bases and J 1 base, leaving 8 bases between the germline ends. The CDR3 runs to 13 residues. In nucleotides, the CDR3 is TGCAGCGTTCCAGACAGGAACACCGGGGAGCTGTTTTTT. Its protein is CSVPDRNTGELFF.

This clonotype was seen only a few times. The chain combines TRBV28 with TRBJ1-1; D call uncertain. This CDR3 has 11 residues. Germline CDR1 and CDR2: MDHEN and SYDVKM. V lost 8 bases and J 2 bases, leaving 6 bases between the germline ends. The CDR3 DNA is TGTGCCAGCCGGGATAACACTGAAGCTTTCTTT. Residues: CASRDNTEAFF.

The rearrangement uses TRBV10-2 and TRBJ2-2; 8 positions match TRBD2. The germline CDR1 and CDR2 sequences are WSHSY and SAAADI. This CDR3 contains 17 residues. Trimming cost V 3 bases and J 2 bases; bases outside gene matches: 8. CDR3 nucleotide sequence: TGCGCCAGCAGTGATAGCCCCAGCGGGGGAAACACCGGGGAGCTGTTTTTT. Amino acid sequence: CASSDSPSGGNTGELFF.

CDR3 sequence: CASSLKRGWQETQYF. DNA of the CDR3: TGTGCCAGCAGCTTAAAGCGGGGGTGGCAAGAGACCCAGTACTTC. V is TRBV7-2 and J is TRBJ2-5, with TRBD2 matching over 8 bases. The germline gives CDR1 SGHTA, CDR2 FQGNSA. CDR3 length: 15 residues. The ends lost 2 bases at V and 2 bases at J; junction bases unmatched: 4.

This clonotype was detected only a few times. The V gene is TRBV7-2, the J gene TRBJ1-5; D ambiguous. The V and J ends lost 5 bases and 2 bases respectively, with 13 bases between them. CDR1 is SGHTA and CDR2 is FQGNSA in the germline V gene. This CDR3 has 15 residues. The DNA of the CDR3 is TGTGCCAGCAGCCCGAACAGAGAAGGCAATCAGCCCCAGCATTTT. This sequence encodes CASSPNREGNQPQHF.

This clonotype was detected ten times or more. This chain connects TRBV12-3 or TRBV12-4 to TRBJ2-7, with 9 bases matching TRBD1. This CDR3 has 16 amino acids. The ends lost 4 bases at V and 2 bases at J; junction bases unmatched: 9. The CDR3 region has the DNA TGTGCCAGCAGTTCCACCCCCGGGACAGGGACCTACGAGCAGTACTTC. It is translated as CASSSTPGTGTYEQYF.

The V gene is TRBV6-5, the J gene TRBJ2-5; the match to TRBD1 covers 7 bases. The CDR3 is made up of 15 amino acids. Germline CDR1 is MNHEY and CDR2 is SVGAGI. V lost 7 bases and J lost 3; bases outside the gene matches: 11. Here the CDR3 DNA reads TGTGCCAGCATTAGGACAGGAAGGTTGGAAGAGACCCAGTACTTC. Translating gives CASIRTGRLEETQYF.

There are many counts of this clonotype. The V call is TRBV6-5, the J call TRBJ1-2; possibly TRBD1 for D (5 bases). The V gene's germline CDR1 is MNHEY and CDR2 SVGAGI. Trimming pared 7 bases from V and 7 bases from J, leaving 28 bases between. The length of the CDR3 is 17 residues. The CDR3 DNA follows: TGTGCCAGCAATTCGGTCGGGGGAGACAGCCTCATAGCTGGCTACACCTTC. Amino acids: CASNSVGGDSLIAGYTF.

The rearrangement joins TRBV11-2 to TRBJ2-3, with 10 bases aligning to TRBD2. V shed 2 bases and J 2 bases; nucleotides not matched to a gene: 10. This CDR3 is 18 amino acids long. In germline, CDR1 is SGHAT, CDR2 FQNNGV. Here the CDR3 reads CASSLTSLAGAYTDTQYF. In nucleotides, the CDR3 is TGTGCCAGCAGCTTAACTTCCCTAGCGGGGGCCTACACAGATACGCAGTATTTT.

The chain combines TRBV20-1 with TRBJ1-5; D is perhaps TRBD1 (5 bases). Deletions cut 0 bases from V and 7 bases from J, with 13 bases between. The CDR3 totals 14 residues. Germline V CDR1 and CDR2: DFQATT, SNEGSKA (reference sequence). The CDR3 coding sequence is TGCAGTGCTAGAGAGGCCCAGGGTGGGCAGCCCCAGCATTTT. It yields the protein CSAREAQGGQPQHF.

The CDR3 loop is CASSHATGFNEQFF. The DNA for the CDR3 is TGCGCCAGCAGCCATGCGACGGGCTTTAATGAGCAGTTCTTC. The rearrangement links TRBV4-1 to TRBJ2-1; D remains ambiguous. Germline V gene lookup returns CDR1 MGHRA and CDR2 YSYEKL. CDR3 length: 14 residues. The ends were cut back, 3 bases at V and 7 bases at J, with 13 bases in the middle.

This clonotype was observed at least ten times. The V gene is TRBV12-3 or TRBV12-4, the J gene TRBJ1-1; no firm D call. CDR3 length: 12 residues. Trimming stripped 2 bases from V and 6 bases from J, with 7 bases between. The CDR3 sequence is CASSLQNSEAFF. CDR3 bases: TGTGCCAGCAGTTTACAGAATTCTGAAGCTTTCTTT.

This clonotype turned up a few times. This chain joins TRBV28 and TRBJ2-7, with D perhaps matching TRBD1 or TRBD2 (5 bases each). The CDR3 has 15 amino acids. Trimming pared 3 bases from V and 0 bases from J, leaving 12 bases between. Germline V gene sequence: CDR1 MDHEN, CDR2 SYDVKM. The CDR3 DNA is TGTGCCAGCAGTTTGGGGGACGGACCCTCCTACGAGCAGTACTTC. Protein sequence: CASSLGDGPSYEQYF.

This clonotype came up a few times. V usage is TRBV14 and J usage is TRBJ2-1, with D tentatively TRBD2 (5 bases). The ends were cut back, 4 bases at V and 0 bases at J, with 10 bases in the middle. Germline assignment: CDR1 SGHDN and CDR2 FVKESK. The CDR3 totals 15 residues. Written as DNA, the CDR3 is TGTGCCAGCAGCCCGGGAAGAAGCTCCTACAATGAGCAGTTCTTC. It yields the protein CASSPGRSSYNEQFF.